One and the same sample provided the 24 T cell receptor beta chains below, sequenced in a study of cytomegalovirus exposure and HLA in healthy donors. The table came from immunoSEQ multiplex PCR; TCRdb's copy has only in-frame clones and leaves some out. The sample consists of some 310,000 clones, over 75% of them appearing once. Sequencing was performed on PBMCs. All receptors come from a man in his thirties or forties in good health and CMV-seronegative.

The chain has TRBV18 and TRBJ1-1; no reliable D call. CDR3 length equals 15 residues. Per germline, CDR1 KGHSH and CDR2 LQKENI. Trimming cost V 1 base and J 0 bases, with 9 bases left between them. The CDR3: CASSPQREMNTEAFF. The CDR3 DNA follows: TGTGCCAGCTCACCACAGAGGGAAATGAACACTGAAGCTTTCTTT. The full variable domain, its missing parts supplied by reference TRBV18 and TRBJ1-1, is NAGVMQNPRHLVRRRGQEARLRCSPMKGHSHVYWYRQLPEEGLKFMVYLQKENIIDESGMPKERFSAEFPKEGPSILRIQQVVRGDSAAYFCASSPQREMNTEAFFGQGTRLTVV.

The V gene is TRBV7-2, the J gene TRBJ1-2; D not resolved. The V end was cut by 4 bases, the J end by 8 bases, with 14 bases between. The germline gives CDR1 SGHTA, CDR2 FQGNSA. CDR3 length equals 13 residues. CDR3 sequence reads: CASSSTETGGYTF. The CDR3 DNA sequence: TGTGCCAGCAGCTCTACCGAAACGGGGGGCTACACCTTC.

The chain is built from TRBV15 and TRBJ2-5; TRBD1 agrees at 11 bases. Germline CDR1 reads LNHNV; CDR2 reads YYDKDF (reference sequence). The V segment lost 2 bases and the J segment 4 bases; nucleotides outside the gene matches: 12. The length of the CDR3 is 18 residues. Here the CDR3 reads CATSRSLLGTGGGETQYF. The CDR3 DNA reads TGTGCCACCAGCAGATCTCTCCTGGGGACAGGGGGAGGAGAGACCCAGTACTTC.

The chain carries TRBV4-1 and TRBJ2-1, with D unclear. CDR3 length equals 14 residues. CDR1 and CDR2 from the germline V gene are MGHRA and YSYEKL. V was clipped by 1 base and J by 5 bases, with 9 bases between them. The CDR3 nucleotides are TGCGCCAGCAGCCAAGTCCGCGGAGACAATGAGCAGTTCTTC. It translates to CASSQVRGDNEQFF.

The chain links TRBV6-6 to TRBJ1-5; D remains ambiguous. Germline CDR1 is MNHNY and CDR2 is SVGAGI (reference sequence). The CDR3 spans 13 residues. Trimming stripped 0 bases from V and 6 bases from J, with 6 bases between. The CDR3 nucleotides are TGTGCCAGCAGTTACTCGAGTCCTCAGCCCCAGCATTTT. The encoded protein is CASSYSSPQPQHF.

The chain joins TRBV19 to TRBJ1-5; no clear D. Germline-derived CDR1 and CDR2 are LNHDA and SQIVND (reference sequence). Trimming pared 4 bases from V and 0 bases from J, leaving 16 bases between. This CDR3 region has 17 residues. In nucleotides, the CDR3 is TGTGCCAGTAGTACCTCCCCGGGTGGCGCTAGCAATCAGCCCCAGCATTTT. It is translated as CASSTSPGGASNQPQHF.

CDR3 nucleotides: TGTGCCAGCAGGAAGACAGGGGGCGAAGAAGGAAATTCACCCCTCCACTTT. It codes for CASRKTGGEEGNSPLHF. The chain combines TRBV25-1 with TRBJ1-6; 10 positions agree with TRBD1. Germline trimming cut 6 bases from V and 7 bases from J; bases unmatched to any gene: 12. The V gene's germline CDR1 is MGHDK and CDR2 SYGVNS. The CDR3 is 17 residues long.

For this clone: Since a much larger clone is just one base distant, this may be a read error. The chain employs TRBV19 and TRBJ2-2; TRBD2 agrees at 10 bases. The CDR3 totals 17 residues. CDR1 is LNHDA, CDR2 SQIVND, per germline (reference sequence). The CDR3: CASTSERGGLNTGKLFF. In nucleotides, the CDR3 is TGTGCCAGTACCTCTGAGCGGGGGGGCCTGAACACCGGGAAGCTGTTTTTT.

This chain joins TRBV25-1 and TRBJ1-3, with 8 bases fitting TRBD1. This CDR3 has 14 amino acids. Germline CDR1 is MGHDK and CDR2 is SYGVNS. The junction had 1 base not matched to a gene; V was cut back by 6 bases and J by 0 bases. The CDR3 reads CASSGTGSGNTIYF. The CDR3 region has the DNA TGTGCCAGCAGCGGGACAGGCTCTGGAAACACCATATATTTT.

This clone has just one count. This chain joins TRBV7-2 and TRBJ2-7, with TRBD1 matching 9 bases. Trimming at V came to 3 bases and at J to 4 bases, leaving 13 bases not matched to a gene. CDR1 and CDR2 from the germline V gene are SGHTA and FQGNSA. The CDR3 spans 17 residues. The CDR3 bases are TGTGCCAGCAGCTTTGCCGGACAGGGGCCTCTGGGGTACGAGCAGTACTTC. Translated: CASSFAGQGPLGYEQYF. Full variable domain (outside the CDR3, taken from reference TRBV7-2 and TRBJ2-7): GAGVSQSPSNKVTEKGKDVELRCDPISGHTALYWYRQSLGQGLEFLIYFQGNSAPDKSGLPSDRFSAERTGGSVSTLTIQRTQQEDSAVYLCASSFAGQGPLGYEQYFGPGTRLTVT.

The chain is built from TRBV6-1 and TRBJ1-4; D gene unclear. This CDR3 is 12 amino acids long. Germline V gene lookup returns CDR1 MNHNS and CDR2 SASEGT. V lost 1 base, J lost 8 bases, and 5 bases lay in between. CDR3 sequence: CASSEVGEKLFF. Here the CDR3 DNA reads TGTGCCAGCAGTGAAGTCGGGGAAAAACTGTTTTTT.

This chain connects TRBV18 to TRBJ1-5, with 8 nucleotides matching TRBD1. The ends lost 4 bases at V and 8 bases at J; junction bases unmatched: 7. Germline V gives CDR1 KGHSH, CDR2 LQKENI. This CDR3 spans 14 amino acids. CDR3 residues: CASSRDRSVKPQHF. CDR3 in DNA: TGTGCCAGCTCACGGGACAGGTCCGTTAAGCCCCAGCATTTT.

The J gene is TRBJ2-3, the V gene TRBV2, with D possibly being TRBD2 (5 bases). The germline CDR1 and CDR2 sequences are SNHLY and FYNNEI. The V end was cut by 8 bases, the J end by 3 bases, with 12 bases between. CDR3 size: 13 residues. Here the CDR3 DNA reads TGTGCCAGCCCCGAGCCGGGGACAGATACGCAGTATTTT. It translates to CASPEPGTDTQYF.

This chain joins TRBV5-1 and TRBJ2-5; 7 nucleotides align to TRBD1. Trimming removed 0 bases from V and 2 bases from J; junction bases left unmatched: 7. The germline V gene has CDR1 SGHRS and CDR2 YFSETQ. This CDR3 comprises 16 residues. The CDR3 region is CASSLGAGGPQETQYF. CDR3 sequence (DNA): TGCGCCAGCAGCTTGGGGGCAGGGGGACCTCAAGAGACCCAGTACTTC.

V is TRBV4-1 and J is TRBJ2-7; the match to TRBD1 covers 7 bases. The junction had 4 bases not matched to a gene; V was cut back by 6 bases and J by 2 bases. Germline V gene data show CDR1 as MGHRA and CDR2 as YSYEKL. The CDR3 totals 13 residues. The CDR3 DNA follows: TGCGCCAGCAGTACCGGGACAGCCTACGAGCAGTACTTC. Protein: CASSTGTAYEQYF.

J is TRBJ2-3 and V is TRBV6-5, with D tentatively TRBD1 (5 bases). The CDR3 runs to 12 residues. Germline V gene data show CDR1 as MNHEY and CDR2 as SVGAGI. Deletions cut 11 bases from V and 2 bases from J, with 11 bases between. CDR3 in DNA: TGTGCCGCAGGGTTCTCCACAGATACGCAGTATTTT. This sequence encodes CAAGFSTDTQYF.

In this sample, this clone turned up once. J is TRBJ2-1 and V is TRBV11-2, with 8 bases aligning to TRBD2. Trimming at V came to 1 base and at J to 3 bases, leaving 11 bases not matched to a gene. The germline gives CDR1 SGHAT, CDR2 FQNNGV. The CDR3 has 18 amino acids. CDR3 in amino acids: CASSLVSREGLSYNEQFF. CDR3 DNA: TGTGCCAGCAGCTTAGTTTCCCGGGAGGGGTTAAGCTACAATGAGCAGTTCTTC.

The CDR3 nucleotides read TGTGCCAGCAGTGGAGCCAGACTAAATGAAAAACTGTTTTTT. It translates to CASSGARLNEKLFF. This chain uses TRBV5-5 with TRBJ1-4; the D is unclear. The CDR3 runs to 14 residues. Germline lookup yields CDR1 SGHKS and CDR2 YYEKEE (reference sequence). Trimming removed 5 bases from V and 5 bases from J, with 13 bases in between.

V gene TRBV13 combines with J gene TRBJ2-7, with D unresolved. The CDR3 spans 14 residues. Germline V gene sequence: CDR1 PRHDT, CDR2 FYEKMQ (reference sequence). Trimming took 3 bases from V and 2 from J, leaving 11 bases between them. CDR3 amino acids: CASSFQLTTYEQYF. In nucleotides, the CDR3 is TGTGCCAGCAGCTTCCAGTTAACGACCTACGAGCAGTACTTC.

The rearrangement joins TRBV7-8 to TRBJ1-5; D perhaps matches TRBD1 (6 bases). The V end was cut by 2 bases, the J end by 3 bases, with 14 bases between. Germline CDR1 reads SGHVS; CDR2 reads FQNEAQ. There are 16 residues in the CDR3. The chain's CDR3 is CASSLKPGTINQPQHF. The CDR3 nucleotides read TGTGCCAGCAGCTTAAAGCCCGGGACAATCAATCAGCCCCAGCATTTT.

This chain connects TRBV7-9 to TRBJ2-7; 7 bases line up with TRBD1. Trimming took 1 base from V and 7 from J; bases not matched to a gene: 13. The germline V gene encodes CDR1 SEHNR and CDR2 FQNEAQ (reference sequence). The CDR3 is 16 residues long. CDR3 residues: CASSLVRRSDREEQYF. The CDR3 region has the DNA TGTGCCAGCAGCTTAGTAAGGAGATCCGACAGGGAAGAGCAGTACTTC. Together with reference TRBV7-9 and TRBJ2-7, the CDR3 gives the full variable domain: DTGVSQNPRHKITKRGQNVTFRCDPISEHNRLYWYRQTLGQGPEFLTYFQNEAQLEKSRLLSDRFSAERPKGSFSTLEIQRTEQGDSAMYLCASSLVRRSDREEQYFGPGTRLTVT.

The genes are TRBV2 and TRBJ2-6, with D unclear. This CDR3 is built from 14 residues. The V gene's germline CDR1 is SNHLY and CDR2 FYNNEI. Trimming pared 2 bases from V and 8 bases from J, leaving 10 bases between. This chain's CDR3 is CASSESSGTNVLTF. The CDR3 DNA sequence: TGTGCCAGCAGTGAAAGTTCCGGTACCAACGTCCTGACTTTC.

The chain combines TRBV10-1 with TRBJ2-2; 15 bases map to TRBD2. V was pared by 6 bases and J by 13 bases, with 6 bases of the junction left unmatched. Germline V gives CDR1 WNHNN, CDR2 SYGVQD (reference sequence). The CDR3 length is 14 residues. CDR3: CASSDGLAGGTLFF. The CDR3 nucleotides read TGCGCCAGCAGCGATGGACTAGCGGGGGGGACGCTGTTTTTT.

CDR3 amino acids: CASRPGQAYGYTF. CDR3 nucleotides: TGTGCCAGCAGGCCCGGACAGGCCTATGGCTACACCTTC. J is TRBJ1-2 and V is TRBV6-5; TRBD1 aligns across 7 bases. This CDR3 contains 13 residues. Trimming at V came to 6 bases and at J to 4 bases, leaving 5 bases not matched to a gene. Germline V CDR1 and CDR2: MNHEY, SVGAGI.